Given below is one TCR beta chain in context. Its antigen is as yet unknown. The ends lost 2 bases at V and 0 bases at J; junction bases unmatched: 7. Germline loops: CDR1 SGHVS, CDR2 FNYEAQ. There are 17 residues in the CDR3. Sequenced by immunoSEQ multiplex PCR; TCRdb stores in-frame clones only, minus some. This table has about 65,000 clones, more than 75% appearing once. The sample comes from a study of CD4 T cells in relation to SARS-CoV-2 and coronaviruses. Overall study context: The restricting HLA molecule for shared crossreactive spike epitopes was mapped. The study's findings and limits: Pre-pandemic and post-infection samples never came from the same donor. No crossreactivity against non-spike viral proteins was tested here.

Before the COVID-19 pandemic, during about 2010-2019, CD4+ T cells were taken from unexposed donors. CD4 enrichment then naive enrichment separated naive from memory CD4+ cells. The sequence derives from a human donor in good health. The specimen was memory CD4+ T cells from PBMCs. The chain couples TRBV7-6 to TRBJ2-5, with 9 bases lining up with TRBD2. The CDR3 reads CASSLNAGGTYQETQYF. In DNA, the CDR3 is TGTGCCAGCAGCTTAAACGCGGGGGGGACTTACCAAGAGACCCAGTACTTC.